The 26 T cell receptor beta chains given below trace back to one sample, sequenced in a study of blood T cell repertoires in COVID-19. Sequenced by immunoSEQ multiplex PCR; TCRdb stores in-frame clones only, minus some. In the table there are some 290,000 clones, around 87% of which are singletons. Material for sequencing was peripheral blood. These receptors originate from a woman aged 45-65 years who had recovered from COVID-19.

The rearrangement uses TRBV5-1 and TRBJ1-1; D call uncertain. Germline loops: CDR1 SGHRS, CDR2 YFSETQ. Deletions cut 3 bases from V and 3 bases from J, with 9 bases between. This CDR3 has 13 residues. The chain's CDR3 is CASSWRVHTEAFF. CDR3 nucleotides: TGCGCCAGCAGCTGGAGGGTTCACACTGAAGCTTTCTTT.

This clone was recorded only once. CDR3 sequence: CSVWGRQGMSDTQYF. The CDR3 region has the DNA TGCAGCGTTTGGGGGAGACAGGGGATGTCAGATACGCAGTATTTT. The gene calls are TRBV29-1 and TRBJ2-3, with TRBD1 identical over 8 bases. Germline trimming cut 5 bases from V and 4 bases from J; bases unmatched to any gene: 11. CDR1 and CDR2 (germline): SQVTM, ANQGSEA. CDR3 length: 15 amino acids.

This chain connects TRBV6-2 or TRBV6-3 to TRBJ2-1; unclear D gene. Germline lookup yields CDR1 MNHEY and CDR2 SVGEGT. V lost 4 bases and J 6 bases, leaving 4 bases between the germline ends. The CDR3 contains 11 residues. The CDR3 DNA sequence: TGTGCCAGCAGTTTGCGCAATGAGCAGTTCTTC. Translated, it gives CASSLRNEQFF.

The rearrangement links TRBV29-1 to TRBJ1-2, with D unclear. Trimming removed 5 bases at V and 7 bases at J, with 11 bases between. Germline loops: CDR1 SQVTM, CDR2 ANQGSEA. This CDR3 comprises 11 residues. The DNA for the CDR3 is TGCAGCGTTCCCGGGTCCGCTGGCTACACCTTC. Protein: CSVPGSAGYTF. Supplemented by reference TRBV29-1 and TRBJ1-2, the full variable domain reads SAVISQKPSRDICQRGTSLTIQCQVDSQVTMMFWYRQQPGQSLTLIATANQGSEATYESGFVIDKFPISRPNLTFSTLTVSNMSPEDSSIYLCSVPGSAGYTFGSGTRLTVV.

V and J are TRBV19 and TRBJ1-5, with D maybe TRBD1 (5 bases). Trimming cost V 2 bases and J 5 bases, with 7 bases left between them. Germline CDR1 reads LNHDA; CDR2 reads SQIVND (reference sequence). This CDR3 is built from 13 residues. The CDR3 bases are TGTGCCAGTAGTATATTAGGGGATCAGCCCCAGCATTTT. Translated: CASSILGDQPQHF.

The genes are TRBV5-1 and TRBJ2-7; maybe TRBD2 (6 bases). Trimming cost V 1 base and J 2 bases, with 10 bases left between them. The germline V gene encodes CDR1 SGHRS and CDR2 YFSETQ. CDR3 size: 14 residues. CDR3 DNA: TGCGCCAGCAGCTTGAGTAGCGGAACCTACGAGCAGTACTTC. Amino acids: CASSLSSGTYEQYF.

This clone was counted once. The CDR3: CASSLWRGGGYGYTF. The CDR3 DNA reads as TGTGCCAGCAGCCTATGGAGGGGCGGAGGGTATGGCTACACCTTC. The rearrangement links TRBV6-5 to TRBJ1-2, with D possibly matching TRBD1 (5 bases). The germline V gene has CDR1 MNHEY and CDR2 SVGAGI. The length of the CDR3 is 15 residues. Trimming shortened V by 6 bases and J by 5 bases, and 19 bases separated the two germline ends.

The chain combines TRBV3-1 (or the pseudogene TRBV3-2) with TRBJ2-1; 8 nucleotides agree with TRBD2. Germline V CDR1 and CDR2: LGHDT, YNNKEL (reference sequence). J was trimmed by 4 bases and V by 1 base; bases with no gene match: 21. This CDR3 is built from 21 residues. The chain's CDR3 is CASSQGLRAGGLIGGYNEQFF. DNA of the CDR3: TGTGCCAGCAGCCAAGGCCTCAGGGCGGGAGGCCTCATTGGGGGATACAATGAGCAGTTCTTC.

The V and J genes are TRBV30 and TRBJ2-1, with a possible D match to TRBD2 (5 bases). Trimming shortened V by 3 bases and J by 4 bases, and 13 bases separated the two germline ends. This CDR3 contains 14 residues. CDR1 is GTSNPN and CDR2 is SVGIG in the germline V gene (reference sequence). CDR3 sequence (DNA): TGTGCCTGGAGAGGACTGAACCCATACAATGAGCAGTTCTTC. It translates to CAWRGLNPYNEQFF.

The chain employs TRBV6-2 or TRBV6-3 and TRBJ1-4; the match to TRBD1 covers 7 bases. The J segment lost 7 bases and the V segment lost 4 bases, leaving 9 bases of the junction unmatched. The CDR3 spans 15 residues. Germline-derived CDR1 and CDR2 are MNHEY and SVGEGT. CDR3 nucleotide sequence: TGTGCCAGCAGTTCGACAGGGTGGAGAGGTGAAAAACTGTTTTTT. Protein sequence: CASSSTGWRGEKLFF.

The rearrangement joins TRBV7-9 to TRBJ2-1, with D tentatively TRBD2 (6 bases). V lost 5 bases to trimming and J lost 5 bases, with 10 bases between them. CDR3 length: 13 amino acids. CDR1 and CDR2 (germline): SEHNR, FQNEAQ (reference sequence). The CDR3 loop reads CASSPRRDNEQFF. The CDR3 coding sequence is TGTGCCAGCAGCCCCAGGAGGGACAATGAGCAGTTCTTC.

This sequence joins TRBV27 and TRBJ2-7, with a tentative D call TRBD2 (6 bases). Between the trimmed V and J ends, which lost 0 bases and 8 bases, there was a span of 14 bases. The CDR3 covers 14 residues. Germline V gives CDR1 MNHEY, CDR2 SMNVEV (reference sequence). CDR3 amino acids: CASSLSWTGDKQYF. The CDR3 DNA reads TGTGCCAGCAGTTTATCCTGGACGGGGGATAAGCAGTACTTC.

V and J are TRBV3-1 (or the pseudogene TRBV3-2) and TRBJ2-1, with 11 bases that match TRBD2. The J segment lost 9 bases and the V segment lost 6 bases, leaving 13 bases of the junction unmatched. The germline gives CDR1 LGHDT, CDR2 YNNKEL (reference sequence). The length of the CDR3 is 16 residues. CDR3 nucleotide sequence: TGTGCCAGCAGGCCGCTTTATAGCGGGGGGGCCGCTGAGCAGTTCTTC. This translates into CASRPLYSGGAAEQFF.

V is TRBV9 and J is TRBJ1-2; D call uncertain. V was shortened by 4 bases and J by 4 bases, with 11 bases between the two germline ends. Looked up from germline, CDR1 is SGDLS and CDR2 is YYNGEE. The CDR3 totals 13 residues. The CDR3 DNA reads TGTGCCAGCAGCCGTAGTGAGGGCTATGGCTACACCTTC. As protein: CASSRSEGYGYTF.

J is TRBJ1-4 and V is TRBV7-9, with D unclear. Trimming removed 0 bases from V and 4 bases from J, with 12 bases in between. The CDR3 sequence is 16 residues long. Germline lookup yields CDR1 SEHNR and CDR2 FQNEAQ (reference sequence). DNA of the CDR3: TGTGCCAGCAGCTTAGCGGGCGCCAGCTTTAATGAAAAACTGTTTTTT. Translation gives CASSLAGASFNEKLFF.

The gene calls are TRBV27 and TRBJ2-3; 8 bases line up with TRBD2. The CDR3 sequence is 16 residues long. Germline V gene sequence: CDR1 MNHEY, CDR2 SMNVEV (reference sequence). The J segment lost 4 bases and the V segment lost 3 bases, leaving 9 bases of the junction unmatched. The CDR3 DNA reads TGTGCCAGCAGTTTGCTATCCGGGAGGGCGGCAGATACGCAGTATTTT. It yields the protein CASSLLSGRAADTQYF.

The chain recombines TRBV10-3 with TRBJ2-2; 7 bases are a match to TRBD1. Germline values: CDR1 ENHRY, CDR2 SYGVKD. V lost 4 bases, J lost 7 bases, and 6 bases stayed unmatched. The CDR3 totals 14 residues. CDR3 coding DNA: TGTGCCATCAGTGGAAGGGGGCAAAGCGGGGAGCTGTTTTTT. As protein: CAISGRGQSGELFF.

The CDR3 DNA sequence: TGTGCCAGCTCACAGAAGCCTGGTACCACTGAAGCTTTCTTT. Encoded protein: CASSQKPGTTEAFF. The chain has TRBV18 and TRBJ1-1; D gene uncertain. CDR1 is KGHSH and CDR2 is LQKENI in the germline V gene. This CDR3 contains 14 residues. V dropped 4 bases and J dropped 4 bases, with 13 bases sitting between them. The entire variable domain, with the rest obtained from reference TRBV18 and TRBJ1-1, is as follows: NAGVMQNPRHLVRRRGQEARLRCSPMKGHSHVYWYRQLPEEGLKFMVYLQKENIIDESGMPKERFSAEFPKEGPSILRIQQVVRGDSAAYFCASSQKPGTTEAFFGQGTRLTVV.

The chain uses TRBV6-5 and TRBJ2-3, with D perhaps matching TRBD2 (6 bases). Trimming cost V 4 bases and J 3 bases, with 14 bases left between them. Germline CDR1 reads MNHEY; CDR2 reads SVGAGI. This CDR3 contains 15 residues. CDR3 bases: TGTGCCAGCAGTTCACCGGGGGTTGGAACAGATACGCAGTATTTT. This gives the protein CASSSPGVGTDTQYF.

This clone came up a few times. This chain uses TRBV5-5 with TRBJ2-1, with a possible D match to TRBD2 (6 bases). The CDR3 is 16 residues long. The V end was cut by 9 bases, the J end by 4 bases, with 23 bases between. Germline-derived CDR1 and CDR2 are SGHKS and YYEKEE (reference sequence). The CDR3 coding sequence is TGTGCCACCTCCAGGGAGCGGGCGTCGACTTACAATGAGCAGTTCTTC. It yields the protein CATSRERASTYNEQFF.

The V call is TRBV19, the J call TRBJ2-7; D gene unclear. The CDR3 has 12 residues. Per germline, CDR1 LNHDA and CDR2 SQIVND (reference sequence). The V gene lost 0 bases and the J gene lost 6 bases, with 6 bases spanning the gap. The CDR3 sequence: CASSIDMSEQYF. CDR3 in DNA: TGTGCCAGTAGTATAGATATGTCCGAGCAGTACTTC.

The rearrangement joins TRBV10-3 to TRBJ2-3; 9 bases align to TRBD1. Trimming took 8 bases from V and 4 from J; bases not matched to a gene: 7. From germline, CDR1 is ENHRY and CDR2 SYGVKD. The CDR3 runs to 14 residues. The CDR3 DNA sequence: TGTGCCATCCGAGGACAGGGGATGCCAGATACGCAGTATTTT. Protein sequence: CAIRGQGMPDTQYF.

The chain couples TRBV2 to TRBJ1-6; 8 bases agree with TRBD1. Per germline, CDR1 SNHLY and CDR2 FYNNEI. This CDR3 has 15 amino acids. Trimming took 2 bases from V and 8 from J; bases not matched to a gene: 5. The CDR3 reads CASSERTGLYSPLHF. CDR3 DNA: TGTGCCAGCAGTGAAAGGACAGGGTTGTATTCACCCCTCCACTTT.

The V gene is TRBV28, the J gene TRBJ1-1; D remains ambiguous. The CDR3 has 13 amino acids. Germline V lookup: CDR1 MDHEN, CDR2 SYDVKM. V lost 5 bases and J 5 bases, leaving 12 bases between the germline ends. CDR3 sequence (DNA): TGTGCCAGCAGTCCCGGGGTAGCAACTGAAGCTTTCTTT. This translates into CASSPGVATEAFF.

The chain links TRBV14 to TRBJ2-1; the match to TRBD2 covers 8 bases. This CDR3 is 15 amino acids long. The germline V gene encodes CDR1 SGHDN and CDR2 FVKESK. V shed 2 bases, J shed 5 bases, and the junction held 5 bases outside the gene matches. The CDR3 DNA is TGTGCCAGCAGCCAATCAGCGGGGGCAAACAATGAGCAGTTCTTC. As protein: CASSQSAGANNEQFF.

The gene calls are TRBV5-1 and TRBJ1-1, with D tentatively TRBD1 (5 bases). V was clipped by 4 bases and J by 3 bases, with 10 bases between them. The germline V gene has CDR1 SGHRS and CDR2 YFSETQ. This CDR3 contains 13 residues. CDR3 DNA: TGCGCCAGCAGCACCGGACACTACACTGAAGCTTTCTTT. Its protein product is CASSTGHYTEAFF.